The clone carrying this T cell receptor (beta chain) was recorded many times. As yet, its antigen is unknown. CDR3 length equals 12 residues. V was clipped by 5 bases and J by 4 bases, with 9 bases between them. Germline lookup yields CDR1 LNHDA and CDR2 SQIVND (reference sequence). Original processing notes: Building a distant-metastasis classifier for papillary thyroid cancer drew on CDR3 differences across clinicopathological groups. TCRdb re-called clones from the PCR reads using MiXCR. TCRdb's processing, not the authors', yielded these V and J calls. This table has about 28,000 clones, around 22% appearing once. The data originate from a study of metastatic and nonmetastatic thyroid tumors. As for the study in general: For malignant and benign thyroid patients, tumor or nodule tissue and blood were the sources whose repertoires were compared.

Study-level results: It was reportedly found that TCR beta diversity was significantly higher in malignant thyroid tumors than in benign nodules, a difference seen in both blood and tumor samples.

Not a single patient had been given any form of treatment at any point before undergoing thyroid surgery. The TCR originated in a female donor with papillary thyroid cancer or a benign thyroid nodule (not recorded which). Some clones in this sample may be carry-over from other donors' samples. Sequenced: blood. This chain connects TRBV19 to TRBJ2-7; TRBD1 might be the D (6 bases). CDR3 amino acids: CASSPQGYEQYF. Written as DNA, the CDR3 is TGTGCCAGTAGTCCACAGGGTTACGAGCAGTACTTC.